The 16 T cell receptor beta chains given below trace back to one sample, sequenced in a study of blood T cell repertoires in COVID-19. The method was immunoSEQ multiplex PCR; TCRdb's version includes in-frame clones alone and lacks a portion of them. The sample contains roughly 120,000 clones, 90% of which appear only once. Sequencing was done on a sample of peripheral blood. These receptors originate from a woman aged 60-70 years with COVID-19, enrolled during active disease.

This chain connects TRBV7-9 to TRBJ1-4; D is ambiguous. Germline V gives CDR1 SEHNR, CDR2 FQNEAQ (reference sequence). V was cut by 8 bases and J by 5 bases, with 15 bases left in between. The CDR3 sequence is 14 residues long. The CDR3 coding sequence is TGTGCCAGCTTCCAACCGGGAGCGAATGAAAAACTGTTTTTT. Translation: CASFQPGANEKLFF.

The chain employs TRBV18 and TRBJ2-7, with a tentative D call TRBD2 (6 bases). The V end was cut by 3 bases, the J end by 3 bases, with 9 bases between. Germline V gene lookup returns CDR1 KGHSH and CDR2 LQKENI. The CDR3 covers 13 residues. CDR3 DNA: TGTGCCAGCTCACCCCCCGGGGGCTACGAGCAGTACTTC. Translated, it gives CASSPPGGYEQYF.

This chain uses TRBV19 with TRBJ2-3, with 12 nucleotides matching TRBD2. CDR3 length: 18 residues. Germline values: CDR1 LNHDA, CDR2 SQIVND (reference sequence). Germline trimming cut 5 bases from V and 2 bases from J; bases unmatched to any gene: 11. The CDR3 DNA reads as TGTGCCAGTAGTGCCCGTCTAGCGGGGGGGCCTATCACAGATACGCAGTATTTT. It translates to CASSARLAGGPITDTQYF.

The chain uses TRBV4-3 and TRBJ2-2, with 14 positions matching TRBD2. CDR3 length: 21 residues. Losses at the gene ends were 3 bases for V and 1 base for J; bases not matched to a gene: 13. Germline lookup yields CDR1 LGHNA and CDR2 YSLEER. The CDR3 protein is CASSQSYSGTSGGLNTGELFF. CDR3 nucleotide sequence: TGCGCCAGCAGCCAGTCGTATTCCGGGACTAGCGGGGGTCTGAACACCGGGGAGCTGTTTTTT.

This chain uses TRBV5-5 with TRBJ2-2; no reliable D call. The CDR3 runs 15 residues. Germline CDR1 is SGHKS and CDR2 is YYEKEE (reference sequence). V lost 0 bases, J lost 5 bases, and 11 bases lay in between. The CDR3 loop is CASSLGQAITGELFF. CDR3 nucleotides: TGTGCCAGCAGCTTGGGGCAGGCGATTACCGGGGAGCTGTTTTTT.

The chain is built from TRBV2 and TRBJ1-1, with 9 bases identical to TRBD1. Germline values: CDR1 SNHLY, CDR2 FYNNEI. CDR3 length: 12 amino acids. J was trimmed by 6 bases and V by 7 bases; bases with no gene match: 3. The CDR3 loop reads CASTTGGSEAFF. The DNA of the CDR3 is TGTGCCAGCACGACAGGGGGGTCTGAAGCTTTCTTT.

The chain combines TRBV5-1 with TRBJ2-1, with D possibly TRBD2 on 6 matching bases. This CDR3 spans 14 amino acids. CDR1 and CDR2 from the germline V gene are SGHRS and YFSETQ. V lost 4 bases and J 0 bases, leaving 8 bases between the germline ends. In nucleotides, the CDR3 is TGCGCCAGCAGCCCCGGGGGCTCCTACAATGAGCAGTTCTTC. This codes for CASSPGGSYNEQFF.

The chain carries TRBV7-2 and TRBJ2-7; 8 bases map to TRBD1. V dropped 4 bases and J dropped 8; count of bases not matched to a gene: 16. This CDR3 region has 16 residues. Germline lookup yields CDR1 SGHTA and CDR2 FQGNSA. DNA of the CDR3: TGTGCCAGCAGCTCCGACAGGGGTGGCGGAACCGAGAAGCAGTACTTC. Protein sequence: CASSSDRGGGTEKQYF.

The gene calls are TRBV2 and TRBJ1-2; D is unclear. Germline lookup yields CDR1 SNHLY and CDR2 FYNNEI. The CDR3 contains 13 residues. V was shortened by 6 bases and J by 3 bases, with 11 bases between the two germline ends. The CDR3 is CASSGEQDYGYTF. In nucleotides, the CDR3 is TGTGCCAGCAGCGGGGAGCAGGACTATGGCTACACCTTC.

This chain connects TRBV6-6 to TRBJ1-4, with 8 nucleotides matching TRBD1. The junction had 0 bases not matched to a gene; V was cut back by 0 bases and J by 3 bases. CDR1 and CDR2 from the germline V gene are MNHNY and SVGAGI (reference sequence). This CDR3 is 15 amino acids long. As DNA, the CDR3 is TGTGCCAGCAGTTACTCACAGGGGGCTAATGAAAAACTGTTTTTT. This encodes CASSYSQGANEKLFF.

The CDR3 region is CASSVLETGGYTF. CDR3 DNA sequence: TGTGCCAGCAGCGTACTGGAAACGGGTGGCTACACCTTC. The chain employs TRBV9 and TRBJ1-2; D is ambiguous. The CDR3 consists of 13 residues. Between the trimmed V and J ends, which lost 1 base and 7 bases, there was a span of 11 bases. Germline lookup yields CDR1 SGDLS and CDR2 YYNGEE.

The genes are TRBV5-4 and TRBJ1-3; TRBD1 matches at 7 bases. The CDR3 is 18 amino acids. CDR1 is SGHNT and CDR2 is YYREEE in the germline V gene (reference sequence). The V gene end was trimmed by 2 bases and the J gene end by 0 bases; junction bases not matched to a gene: 11. The CDR3 nucleotides read TGTGCCAGCAGCTTTGAAGGGACAGCCACTTACTCTGGAAACACCATATATTTT. Residues: CASSFEGTATYSGNTIYF.

The chain uses TRBV3-1 (or the pseudogene TRBV3-2) and TRBJ2-2; 7 bases line up with TRBD2. The CDR3 totals 18 residues. Per germline, CDR1 LGHDT and CDR2 YNNKEL (reference sequence). The V gene end was trimmed by 1 base and the J gene end by 0 bases; junction bases not matched to a gene: 8. The CDR3 loop reads CASSQGAPSGTNTGELFF. The CDR3 nucleotides read TGTGCCAGCAGCCAAGGGGCCCCCAGCGGGACGAACACCGGGGAGCTGTTTTTT.

V and J are TRBV28 and TRBJ1-1; 7 positions agree with TRBD1. CDR1 is MDHEN, CDR2 SYDVKM, per germline. With V trimmed by 6 bases and J by 2 bases, 6 bases remained unmatched. This CDR3 spans 14 amino acids. CDR3 region: CASSRGDRNTEAFF. CDR3 DNA: TGTGCCAGCAGCCGAGGGGACAGAAACACTGAAGCTTTCTTT.

This chain connects TRBV5-1 to TRBJ2-5, with TRBD1 as a possible D gene (5 bases). Looked up from germline, CDR1 is SGHRS and CDR2 is YFSETQ. The CDR3 runs to 17 residues. V was pared by 2 bases and J by 0 bases, with 17 bases between. The CDR3 DNA reads TGCGCCAGCAGCTTTGGGGCAGCTTCCACCAACCAAGAGACCCAGTACTTC. It translates to CASSFGAASTNQETQYF.

This chain connects TRBV10-3 to TRBJ1-5; D might be TRBD1 (5 bases). Germline CDR1 reads ENHRY; CDR2 reads SYGVKD. Trimming stripped 2 bases from V and 0 bases from J, with 14 bases between. There are 17 residues in the CDR3. For the CDR3, the DNA is TGTGCCATCAGTGAGGTTGGGGGAGCGGGTAGCAATCAGCCCCAGCATTTT. Its translation: CAISEVGGAGSNQPQHF.